This TCR beta chain was retrieved from a study of identical twins' blood T cells. Study-level findings and limits: Twins shared more top CDR3 clonotypes than unrelated donors did. Twins reportedly had markedly more similar V usage than unrelated donors, even among out-of-frame TCRbeta clonotypes.

TCRdb reprocessed the 5' RACE reads with MiXCR, giving one entry per CDR3 protein. Of a few hundred thousand distinct CDR3 sequences listed, roughly 30% are singletons. Of note for this clonotype: No antigen is known for it.

All three twin pairs grew up together with likely shared infections and vaccines. What was sequenced was PBMCs. The clonotype originates from a woman aged 18-55 years in good health.

The CDR3 protein is CSARFETDNYGYTF. The CDR3 DNA reads TGCAGTGCTAGATTTGAGACGGATAACTATGGCTACACCTTC. The chain recombines TRBV20-1 with TRBJ1-2; D unclear. CDR1 and CDR2 (germline): DFQATT, SNEGSKA (reference sequence). Trimming removed 2 bases at V and 1 base at J, with 11 bases between. There are 14 residues in the CDR3.